This entry concerns a single T cell receptor (beta chain). This specimen belongs to a study of T cells after yellow fever vaccination. This CDR3 has 11 residues. CDR1 GTSNPN and CDR2 SVGIG come from the germline V gene (reference sequence). Trimming left V 2 bases short and J 6 bases short, with 7 bases between. A single record per CDR3 protein comes from TCRdb applying MiXCR to the 5' RACE reads. This sample has 450,000 to 600,000 distinct CDR3 sequences, with about 13% found just once. The clonotype was recovered from a man aged 25 to 40 who received the YFV17D yellow fever vaccine. V and J are TRBV30 and TRBJ2-5; D is unresolved. The specimen comprised PBMCs, sampled on the day of the yellow fever booster vaccination. The CDR3 protein is CAWSPLQTQYF. The CDR3 nucleotides read TGTGCCTGGAGTCCCCTTCAGACCCAGTACTTC.